The 7 T cell receptor beta chains below were found in one sample sequenced in a study of post-analysis software for immune sequencing data. Study-wide points: The five TRBV segments detected at higher frequency in patients than in controls included TRBV5-6, TRBV5-1 and TRBV20-1.

Their antigens remain unidentified. Researchers reported that TCR beta cDNA libraries carried unique molecular identifiers. MiXCR was run by TCRdb on the PCR reads, yielding one entry per CDR3 protein. The sample includes under 900,000 distinct CDR3 sequences, around 50% of them seen just once. Sequenced: blood. The receptors were sampled from a girl aged 5-17 years with multiple sclerosis.

CDR3 nucleotide sequence: TGTGCCAGCAGCTGGGTTGACCCGAGCTATGGCTACACCTTC. Translating gives CASSWVDPSYGYTF. The rearrangement joins TRBV7-9 to TRBJ1-2; D uncertain. V was clipped by 4 bases and J by 4 bases, with 13 bases between them. Germline V gene data show CDR1 as SEHNR and CDR2 as FQNEAQ (reference sequence). The CDR3 length is 14 residues.

This clonotype was seen only once. This chain connects TRBV2 to TRBJ2-1, with a possible D match to TRBD2 (5 bases). The CDR3 has 14 residues. Germline V gene data show CDR1 as SNHLY and CDR2 as FYNNEI. Between the trimmed V and J ends, which lost 3 bases and 4 bases, there was a span of 10 bases. The CDR3 sequence: CASSEIGSYNEQFF. The CDR3 DNA sequence: TGTGCCAGCAGTGAGATAGGGAGTTACAATGAGCAGTTCTTC.

In nucleotides, the CDR3 is TGCAGCGTTGGATTCTCCGGGGAGCTGTTTTTT. Protein: CSVGFSGELFF. V and J are TRBV29-1 and TRBJ2-2, with unresolved D. V lost 4 bases to trimming and J lost 6 bases, with 6 bases between them. Per germline, CDR1 SQVTM and CDR2 ANQGSEA. The CDR3 consists of 11 residues.

V gene TRBV5-6 combines with J gene TRBJ2-5, with D tentatively TRBD2 (6 bases). Germline assignment: CDR1 SGHDT and CDR2 YYEEEE. This CDR3 comprises 14 residues. V dropped 4 bases and J dropped 5 bases, with 15 bases sitting between them. The CDR3 coding sequence is TGTGCCAGCAGCCGAGACGGGAGAATGGAGACCCAGTACTTC. Its protein product is CASSRDGRMETQYF.

The chain links TRBV20-1 to TRBJ2-1, with D possibly matching TRBD1 (5 bases). V was pared by 1 base and J by 4 bases, with 14 bases between. This CDR3 has 15 residues. Germline CDR1 DFQATT, CDR2 SNEGSKA (reference sequence). DNA of the CDR3: TGCAGTGCTAGAGCCCCCGCGAAGGGGTACAATGAGCAGTTCTTC. Its translation is CSARAPAKGYNEQFF.

This clonotype was detected only a few times. This chain uses TRBV27 with TRBJ1-2; tentatively, D is TRBD1 (5 bases). Germline CDR1 and CDR2: MNHEY and SMNVEV (reference sequence). The CDR3 has 16 amino acids. V gave up 0 bases and J gave up 5 bases, with 16 bases separating them. For the CDR3, the DNA is TGTGCCAGCAGTTTATCAGACAGCGCACTCGGGTATGGCTACACCTTC. Amino acid sequence: CASSLSDSALGYGYTF.

This clonotype was seen only a few times. The CDR3 nucleotides are TGTGCCAGCAGCGTAACCCCAACTAATGAAAAACTGTTTTTT. Translated, it gives CASSVTPTNEKLFF. The V call is TRBV5-5, the J call TRBJ1-4; D unclear. Trimming took off 4 bases at V and 0 bases at J, with 7 bases between the two ends. Looked up from germline, CDR1 is SGHKS and CDR2 is YYEKEE (reference sequence). CDR3 size: 14 residues.